Listed below are T cell receptor beta chains from one sample, sequenced in a study of T-cell memory formation after mild COVID-19. One entry per CDR3 protein results from TCRdb running MiXCR on the 5' RACE reads. The sample includes 100,000 to 140,000 distinct CDR3 sequences, about 15% seen only once; the top ten take less than 40%. The sample comprised PBMCs or a T cell subset sorted from them (not recorded which). These receptors originate from a man aged 18 to 35 who had mild COVID-19 (a few samples of this study predate the infection). Cell type and time point are not known. Each CDR3 is given with its conserved first and last residue. A D gene is named only where the DNA matches it firmly. The listing skips clone size in some rows; elsewhere it reads once, few, many or a size class.

D	V	J	size	DNA	CDR3
.	TRBV7-3	TRBJ2-1	.	TGTGCCAGCAGCTTAAAGTCAGGACGCACAATGCAGTTCTTC	CASSLKSGRTMQFF
TRBD2	TRBV19	TRBJ2-1	few	TGTGCCAGCGGGGGGGGCAATGAGCAGTTCTTC	CASGGGNEQFF
TRBD2	TRBV2	TRBJ2-7	.	TGTGCCAGCAGTGTAGCGGGGGCCTCCTACGAGCAGTACTTC	CASSVAGASYEQYF
TRBD1	TRBV5-5	TRBJ2-3	few	TGTGCCAGCAGCTTGCGACAGGGGGGTAGCACAGATACGCAGTATTTT	CASSLRQGGSTDTQYF
.	TRBV6-6	TRBJ1-3	.	TGTGCCAGCAGCACCTATGGAAACACCATATATTTT	CASSTYGNTIYF
.	TRBV5-1	TRBJ2-5	few	TGCGCCAGCAGCTTACCTCCGGGACGCTTAAAAGAGACCCAGTACTTC	CASSLPPGRLKETQYF
.	TRBV7-9	TRBJ1-1	few	TGTGCCAGCAGCCCGACTGCGAACACTGAAGCTTTCTTT	CASSPTANTEAFF
TRBD2	TRBV5-1	TRBJ2-5	few	TGCGCCAGCAGCTTGCCATTAGCGGGGGCTGAGACCCAGTACTTC	CASSLPLAGAETQYF
.	TRBV6-1	TRBJ1-4	few	TGTGCCAGCAGTGAATTAGGGGAAAAACTGTTTTTT	CASSELGEKLFF
TRBD2	TRBV7-6	TRBJ2-3	.	TGTGCCAGCAGCGGTACCGGGACTAGCGGGGGGGCTGACACAGATACGCAGTATTTT	CASSGTGTSGGADTDTQYF
TRBD2	TRBV20-1	TRBJ2-7	few	TGCAGTGCTAGGCACGGGACTAGCGGGTTCTCCTACGAGCAGTACTTC	CSARHGTSGFSYEQYF
.	TRBV25-1	TRBJ1-4	few	TGTGCCAGCAGTCCAGACAGGTCAGCCTTCGGAAATGAAAAACTGTTTTTT	CASSPDRSAFGNEKLFF
.	TRBV20-1	TRBJ2-5	.	TGCAGTGCTTCCCCGCTGGGACACGGAGAGACCCAGTACTTC	CSASPLGHGETQYF
TRBD1	TRBV7-8	TRBJ1-5	few	TGTGCCAGCAGCGTGGACAGGGGTTTGGGACAGCCCCAGCATTTT	CASSVDRGLGQPQHF
TRBD1	TRBV7-2	TRBJ2-1	many	TGTGCCAGCAGCCCAGGACAGGGGCTCGACAATGAGCAGTTCTTC	CASSPGQGLDNEQFF
.	TRBV7-9	TRBJ2-4	few	TGTGCCAGCAGCTTAGTTGGTGTCACGGACATTCAGTACTTC	CASSLVGVTDIQYF
.	TRBV12-3/TRBV12-4	TRBJ2-7	few	TGTGCCAGCACCCAGGGTAGGGGGGGCAATTCCTACGAGCAGTACTTC	CASTQGRGGNSYEQYF
.	TRBV4-1	TRBJ1-4	.	TGCGCCAGCAGCCTGGGGAGCCCTAATGAAAAACTGTTTTTT	CASSLGSPNEKLFF
.	TRBV7-9	TRBJ1-1	few	TGTGCCAGCAGCTACCCTCTCGGAGGGGGGTTAACTGAAGCTTTCTTT	CASSYPLGGGLTEAFF
.	TRBV4-1	TRBJ2-5	many	TGCGCCAGCAGCCAAGGGGCAAACCAAGAGACCCAGTACTTC	CASSQGANQETQYF
TRBD1	TRBV7-6	TRBJ2-7	once	TGTGCCAGCAGCCTCCTGAGGGACAGGGGGACCCACGAGCAGTACTTC	CASSLLRDRGTHEQYF
TRBD1	TRBV7-9	TRBJ1-2	few	TGTGCCAGCACCCGGGACAGTGACTATGGCTACACCTTC	CASTRDSDYGYTF
.	TRBV5-1	TRBJ2-1	many	TGCGCCAGCAGCTTGTCAGTACTCTCCTACAATGAGCAGTTCTTC	CASSLSVLSYNEQFF
TRBD1	TRBV28	TRBJ1-5	few	TGTGCCAGCAGCCCTTTGACAGGGGAGGATCAGCCCCAGCATTTT	CASSPLTGEDQPQHF
.	TRBV19	TRBJ2-5	.	TGTGCCAGTAGTATAGAAGTGCTCCAAGAGACCCAGTACTTC	CASSIEVLQETQYF
.	TRBV12-3/TRBV12-4	TRBJ1-1	few	TGTGCCAGCAGTTACAGGACCATGAACACTGAAGCTTTCTTT	CASSYRTMNTEAFF
.	TRBV6-6	TRBJ2-7	.	TGTGCCAGCACCTACGATTCAGCAGGGCTCGAGCAGTACTTC	CASTYDSAGLEQYF
.	TRBV14	TRBJ2-1	.	TGTGCCAGCAGCCAAATCGGCTATGAGCAGTTCTTC	CASSQIGYEQFF
TRBD1	TRBV13	TRBJ2-7	many	TGTGCCAGCAGCCTCGGGACAGGGGGCTACGAGCAGTACTTC	CASSLGTGGYEQYF
TRBD2	TRBV11-2	TRBJ2-1	few	TGTGCCAGCAGCTCGCTGATACTAGCGGGGAGGGCCTACAATGAGCAGTTCTTC	CASSSLILAGRAYNEQFF
.	TRBV12-5	TRBJ2-1	.	TGTGCTAGTGCGTGGGGATACACCTACAATGAGCAGTTCTTC	CASAWGYTYNEQFF
.	TRBV20-1	TRBJ2-1	few	TGCAGTGCTTACTACGGAGGGAGCAATGAGCAGTTCTTC	CSAYYGGSNEQFF
.	TRBV6-5	TRBJ1-2	.	TGTGCCAGCAGTTACTCGTCAGGCTCTGGCTACACCTTC	CASSYSSGSGYTF
.	TRBV20-1	TRBJ1-5	few	TGCAGTGCTAGAGCGCAGGGTGGCCACAATCAGCCCCAGCATTTT	CSARAQGGHNQPQHF
.	TRBV9	TRBJ1-4	few	TGTGCCAGCAGCGTAGACACAGGAGAGACTAATGAAAAACTGTTTTTT	CASSVDTGETNEKLFF
.	TRBV6-2/TRBV6-3	TRBJ1-5	many	TGTGCCAGCAGTTCGGGGGCCGCGGGGACGCATTTT	CASSSGAAGTHF
.	TRBV6-5	TRBJ1-2	few	TGTGCCAGCAGCAGAGGGTGGGATGGTGATGGCTACACCTTC	CASSRGWDGDGYTF
TRBD2	TRBV11-2	TRBJ2-7	.	TGTGCCAGCAGCCCGGGACTAGCGGGTCGCTCCTACGAGCAGTACTTC	CASSPGLAGRSYEQYF
.	TRBV6-1	TRBJ2-7	few	TGTGCCAGCAGTCCCAGGACTCTTAGCTCCTACGAGCAGTACTTC	CASSPRTLSSYEQYF
TRBD1	TRBV29-1	TRBJ1-1	.	TGCAGCGTGTCCACAGGGGTGAACACTGAAGCTTTCTTT	CSVSTGVNTEAFF
TRBD2	TRBV7-8	TRBJ2-4	.	TGTGCCAGCAGCTTAAGTGGACTAGCGGGGGGCACTCAAATAGCCAAAAACATTCAGTACTTC	CASSLSGLAGGTQIAKNIQYF
.	TRBV6-6	TRBJ1-3	few	TGTGCCAGCAGACAACAGGTCAGCTCTGGAAACACCATATATTTT	CASRQQVSSGNTIYF
TRBD1	TRBV9	TRBJ2-2	.	TGTGCCAGCAGCGTAGGTCTCTGGACAGGGAACACCGGGGAGCTGTTTTTT	CASSVGLWTGNTGELFF
.	TRBV3-1	TRBJ1-1	.	TGTGCCAGCAGCCAAGACACCCTTGGCCCTGAAGCTTTCTTT	CASSQDTLGPEAFF
TRBD2	TRBV5-1	TRBJ2-1	.	TGCGCCAGCAGCTTGCTAGCGGCGTCCTACAATGAGCAGTTCTTC	CASSLLAASYNEQFF
TRBD2	TRBV6-5	TRBJ2-1	many	TGTGCCAGCAGTAGCGGGGGGGGTATGTTTGTAAATGAGCAGTTCTTC	CASSSGGGMFVNEQFF